The rows below give T cell receptor beta chains drawn from one sample of a study of shared T cell receptors in the human thymus. The method was immunoSEQ multiplex PCR; TCRdb's version includes in-frame clones alone and lacks a portion of them. The sample carries roughly 660,000 clones, approximately 88% recorded once. The same sample was also used in a study of human thymus T cells.

Sequenced input: thymocytes. The receptors come from a boy under three years old with a congenital heart defect. The CDR3 runs from the conserved cysteine through the conserved F or W. A D gene is named only where the DNA matches it firmly. Size is omitted from some rows. Given values are once, few, many or a class for expanded clones.

d_call j_call clone_size v_call cdr3_nt cdr3_aa
. TRBJ2-7 . TRBV19 TGTGCCAGTAGTAAAACCGCGGTTAGCTCCTACGAGCAGTACTTC CASSKTAVSSYEQYF
. TRBJ2-7 . TRBV5-1 TGCGCCAGCAGCTTCCCGACGGGGAAAAGCTACGAGCAGTACTTC CASSFPTGKSYEQYF
TRBD2 TRBJ2-3 few TRBV19 TGTGCCAGTAGCGGGAGGCCTAGCACAGATACGCAGTATTTT CASSGRPSTDTQYF
. TRBJ2-2 . TRBV15 TGTGCCACCAGCAGAGCGGGTCTGACCGGGGAGCTGTTTTTT CATSRAGLTGELFF
TRBD1 TRBJ1-2 . TRBV7-9 TGTGCCAGCAGCCTGCGCGACAGGGGGAGCGGCTACACCTTC CASSLRDRGSGYTF
TRBD1 TRBJ2-7 . TRBV27 TGTGCCAGCAGTCTAAAGGGGGCCCCCTACGAGCAGTACTTC CASSLKGAPYEQYF
TRBD2 TRBJ2-1 . TRBV28 TGTGCCAGCAGTTCCCGACTAGCGGGAGGTCGGGAGTGGTTCTTC CASSSRLAGGREWFF
. TRBJ2-7 . TRBV21-1 TGTGCCAGCAGCAATAAAGGAATCGGGGAGGAGCGGGGCTACGAGCAGTACTTC CASSNKGIGEERGYEQYF
. TRBJ2-1 once TRBV11-2 TGTGCCAGCAGCTTGGGGGGGGCAGGACCCGACAACAATGAGCAGTTCTTC CASSLGGAGPDNNEQFF
. TRBJ2-3 . TRBV20-1 TGCAGTGCCCCAAGCACAGATACGCAGTATTTT CSAPSTDTQYF
TRBD1 TRBJ2-7 . TRBV6-4 TGTGCCAGCAGGACTTTGGGGGACAGGGATTTCAACGAGCAGTACTTC CASRTLGDRDFNEQYF
TRBD2 TRBJ2-1 . TRBV11-2 TGTGCCAGCAGCCACGGACTAGCGGGACGTAACAATGAGCAGTTCTTC CASSHGLAGRNNEQFF
. TRBJ2-7 . TRBV19 TGTGCCAGTACGAACAGTTCCACCTACGAGCAGTACTTC CASTNSSTYEQYF
. TRBJ2-3 . TRBV7-8 TGTGCCAGCAGTCAGGTACTAGCTGAGGATACGCAGTATTTT CASSQVLAEDTQYF
TRBD1 TRBJ1-1 . TRBV11-2 TGTGCCAGCAGCTTAGGTCGGCAGGGGGCCGACACTGAAGCTTTCTTT CASSLGRQGADTEAFF